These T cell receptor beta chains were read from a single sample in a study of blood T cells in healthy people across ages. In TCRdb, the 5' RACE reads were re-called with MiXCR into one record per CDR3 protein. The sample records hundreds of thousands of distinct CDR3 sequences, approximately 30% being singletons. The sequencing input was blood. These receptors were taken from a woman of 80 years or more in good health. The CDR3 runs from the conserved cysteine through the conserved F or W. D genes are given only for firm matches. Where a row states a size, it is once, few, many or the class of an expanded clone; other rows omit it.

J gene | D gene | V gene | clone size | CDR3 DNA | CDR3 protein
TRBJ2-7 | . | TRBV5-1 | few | TGCGCCAGCAGCTTGAGTCGGGGAAACAGGGGAGGGGGCAATGAGCAGTACTTC | CASSLSRGNRGGGNEQYF
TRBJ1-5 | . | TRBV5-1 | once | TGCGCCAGCAGCCTGGCCCCACGGAGTAGCAATCAGCCCCTGCATTTT | CASSLAPRSSNQPLHF
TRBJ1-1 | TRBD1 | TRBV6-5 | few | TGTGCCAGCACCGAGACAGGGGGTTTCACTGAAGCTTTCTTT | CASTETGGFTEAFF
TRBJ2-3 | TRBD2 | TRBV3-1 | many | TGTGCCAGCAGCCAAGAGGGAGCGGGGAGAATCACAGATACGCAGTATTTT | CASSQEGAGRITDTQYF
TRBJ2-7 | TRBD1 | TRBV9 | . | TGTGCCAGCAGCCCACAGGGACAGGTACCCTACAATGAGCAGTACTTC | CASSPQGQVPYNEQYF
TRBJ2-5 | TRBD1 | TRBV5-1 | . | TGCGCCAGCAGCTGGGGACAGGGTTACTGCAAGCAGTACTTC | CASSWGQGYCKQYF
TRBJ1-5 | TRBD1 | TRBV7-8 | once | TGTGCCAGCAGCATGACAGGGCTTAGCAATCCGCCCCAGCATTTT | CASSMTGLSNPPQHF
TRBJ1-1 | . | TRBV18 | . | TGTGCCAGCTCATTTATGGGGGTGAATGCTGAAGCTTTCTTT | CASSFMGVNAEAFF
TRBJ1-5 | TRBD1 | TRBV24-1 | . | TGTGCCACCAGTGACCCGGGGACAGGGGATAGCAATCAGCCCCAGCATTTT | CATSDPGTGDSNQPQHF
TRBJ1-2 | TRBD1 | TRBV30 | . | TGTGCCAATCCCCGACAGGGTAACTATGGCTACACCTTC | CANPRQGNYGYTF
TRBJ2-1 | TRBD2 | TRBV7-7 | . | TGTGCCAGCAGCCCGTTAGCGGGAGGGCCCCCGAATGAGCAGTTCTTC | CASSPLAGGPPNEQFF
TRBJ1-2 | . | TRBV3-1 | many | TGTGCCAGCAGCCAAGGGCCCCGGAGTCCCTATGGCTACACCTTC | CASSQGPRSPYGYTF
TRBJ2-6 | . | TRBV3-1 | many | TGTGCCAGCAGCCCCTCAGCTGCCTCCTCTGGGGCCAACGTCCTGACTTTC | CASSPSAASSGANVLTF
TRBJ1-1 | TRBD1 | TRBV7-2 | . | TGTGCCAGCAGCCCATTCCTCTCGGACAGGGGAATGAACACTGAAGCTTTCTTT | CASSPFLSDRGMNTEAFF
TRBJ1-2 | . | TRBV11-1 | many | TGTGCCAGCCACCGGGACAACTATGGCTACACCTTC | CASHRDNYGYTF
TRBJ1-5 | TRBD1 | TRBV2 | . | TGTGCCAGCAGTGCGGGACAGGGACGACGACCCCAGCATTTT | CASSAGQGRRPQHF
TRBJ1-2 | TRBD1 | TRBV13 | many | TGTGCCAGCAGCTATCTCACCGGGACAGGGAACTATGGCTACACCTTC | CASSYLTGTGNYGYTF
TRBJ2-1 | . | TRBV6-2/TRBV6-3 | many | TGTGCCAGCAGTTACGGGGGACCCCCCCAGTTCTTC | CASSYGGPPQFF
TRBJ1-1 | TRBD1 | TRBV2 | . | TGTGCCAGCAGCCAAGACCGGACAGGGATCACTGAAGCTTTCTTT | CASSQDRTGITEAFF
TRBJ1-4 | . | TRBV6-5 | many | TGTGCCAGCAGTTATAGGACACCTGCAACTAATGAAAAACTGTTTTTT | CASSYRTPATNEKLFF
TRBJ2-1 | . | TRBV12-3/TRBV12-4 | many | TGTGCCAGCAGTTTAGAACAGCGGTACAATGAGCAGTTCTTC | CASSLEQRYNEQFF
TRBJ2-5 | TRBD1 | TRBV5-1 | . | TGCGCCAGCAGCTTGGACCGGGACAGGGGGCTTCAAGAGACCCAGTACTTC | CASSLDRDRGLQETQYF
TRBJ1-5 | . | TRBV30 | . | TGTGCCTGGAGTGGCAGGGGAGACCAGCCCCAGCATTTT | CAWSGRGDQPQHF